The 21 T cell receptor beta chains listed next were all sequenced from one sample in a study of CD8 T cells in ankylosing spondylitis. Findings of the study overall: A TCR beta motif made of roughly eight highly homologous variants seemed typical of ankylosing spondylitis blood.

Each CDR3 protein gets one entry after TCRdb re-called the 5' RACE reads with MiXCR. The table shows hundreds of thousands of distinct CDR3 sequences, with about an eighth occurring only once. Their recognized antigens are unknown. Sequencing input: blood, either unsorted or a sorted T cell fraction (not recorded which). The receptors shown here come from a male donor with ankylosing spondylitis.

This rearrangement joins TRBV20-1 to TRBJ2-5; D is undetermined. The V end lost 6 bases, the J end lost 0 bases, and 11 bases lay between the germline ends. The CDR3 sequence is 13 residues long. Germline CDR1 DFQATT, CDR2 SNEGSKA (reference sequence). The chain's CDR3 is CSAPDTYQETQYF. CDR3 in DNA: TGCAGTGCCCCTGACACTTACCAAGAGACCCAGTACTTC.

In this sample, this clonotype turned up a few times. V and J are TRBV25-1 and TRBJ2-3; D remains unclear. This CDR3 is 9 amino acids long. Germline V gene sequence: CDR1 MGHDK, CDR2 SYGVNS. The CDR3 region has the DNA TGTGCTGTAGGAGATACGCAGTATTTT. This sequence encodes CAVGDTQYF.

This clonotype was observed a few times. The V and J genes are TRBV13 and TRBJ2-7; TRBD2 agrees at 9 bases. The germline CDR1 and CDR2 sequences are PRHDT and FYEKMQ (reference sequence). V dropped 2 bases and J dropped 5; count of bases not matched to a gene: 10. CDR3 length: 16 amino acids. The CDR3 DNA is TGTGCCAGCAGCTTAATCCTAGCGGGAATGGCTAACGAGCAGTACTTC. Translation gives CASSLILAGMANEQYF.

In this sample, this clonotype turned up a few times. The chain uses TRBV5-1 and TRBJ2-3; D is possibly TRBD1 or TRBD2 (6 bases each). The CDR3 length is 15 residues. Germline V gives CDR1 SGHRS, CDR2 YFSETQ. Deletions cut 0 bases from V and 4 bases from J, with 12 bases between. As DNA, the CDR3 is TGCGCCAGCAGCTTGGGCCCGGGGGCGGCAGATACGCAGTATTTT. This codes for CASSLGPGAADTQYF.

The CDR3 region has the DNA TGTGCCAGCAGTCCCTCGGGGAGGGAAAACTATGGCTACACCTTC. Amino acids: CASSPSGRENYGYTF. The chain couples TRBV25-1 to TRBJ1-2, with D unclear. CDR1 is MGHDK and CDR2 is SYGVNS in the germline V gene. There are 15 residues in the CDR3. V lost 5 bases and J lost 2, with 15 bases in between.

The V and J genes are TRBV12-3 or TRBV12-4 and TRBJ1-5; a weak D match, TRBD1 (6 bases). The V end lost 3 bases, the J end lost 5 bases, and 11 bases lay between the germline ends. This CDR3 has 14 amino acids. The DNA of the CDR3 is TGTGCCAGCAGTTTTTGGGCAGGGGATCAGCCCCAGCATTTT. Translation gives CASSFWAGDQPQHF.

The CDR3 spells CSARDLNTQYF. The CDR3 DNA is TGCAGTGCTAGAGATTTAAATACGCAGTATTTT. The chain joins TRBV20-1 to TRBJ2-3, with D hard to call. V was trimmed by 0 bases and J by 7 bases, leaving 5 bases between them. The CDR3 has 11 residues. CDR1 is DFQATT and CDR2 is SNEGSKA in the germline V gene (reference sequence).

The gene calls are TRBV6-1 and TRBJ2-7, with D possibly TRBD2 on 7 matching bases. CDR1 is MNHNS and CDR2 is SASEGT in the germline V gene. CDR3 length: 16 amino acids. The germline V and J ends were trimmed by 1 base and 0 bases, with 13 bases remaining between them. CDR3 amino acids: CASSEGRGTISYEQYF. As DNA, the CDR3 is TGTGCCAGCAGTGAAGGAAGGGGGACTATCTCCTACGAGCAGTACTTC.

The chain carries TRBV4-3 and TRBJ2-7; D not resolved. Germline CDR1 LGHNA, CDR2 YSLEER. V was trimmed by 6 bases and J by 2 bases, leaving 14 bases between them. The CDR3 is 14 residues long. CDR3 sequence: CASSVAIRAYEQYF. The DNA of the CDR3 is TGCGCCAGCAGTGTAGCCATTAGGGCCTACGAGCAGTACTTC.

This clonotype was recorded a few times. The CDR3 region has the DNA TGTGCCAGCTCACCACAGGGGGCATCGGACACTGAAGCTTTCTTT. This translates into CASSPQGASDTEAFF. V gene TRBV18 combines with J gene TRBJ1-1, with 7 bases fitting TRBD1. The CDR3 totals 15 residues. V shed 1 base, J shed 3 bases, and the junction held 5 bases outside the gene matches. Looked up from germline, CDR1 is KGHSH and CDR2 is LQKENI.

This clonotype was recorded a few times. The rearrangement uses TRBV20-1 and TRBJ2-3, with 8 bases lining up with TRBD2. V was pared by 8 bases and J by 6 bases, with 13 bases of the junction left unmatched. Germline V gene sequence: CDR1 DFQATT, CDR2 SNEGSKA (reference sequence). The CDR3 extends over 14 amino acids. DNA for the CDR3: TGCAGTCCCAAGGGCGGCGGGAGGTCGGATACGCAGTATTTT. It yields the protein CSPKGGGRSDTQYF.

The chain recombines TRBV7-3 with TRBJ2-3; D is unclear. The CDR3 consists of 15 residues. CDR1 is SGHTA and CDR2 is FQGTGA in the germline V gene. Deletions cut 1 base from V and 0 bases from J, with 8 bases between. CDR3 residues: CASSLIASSTDTQYF. The CDR3 DNA reads as TGTGCCAGCAGCTTAATAGCTAGTAGCACAGATACGCAGTATTTT.

The CDR3 region has the DNA TGTGCCATCAGTACCGGGACAGGGCCGGACGAGCAGTACTTC. Its protein is CAISTGTGPDEQYF. This chain connects TRBV10-3 to TRBJ2-7; 9 bases match TRBD1. CDR3 length: 14 residues. Trimming took 5 bases from V and 5 from J; bases not matched to a gene: 7. Per the germline V gene, CDR1 is ENHRY and CDR2 is SYGVKD.

The rearrangement uses TRBV20-1 and TRBJ2-1; 8 nucleotides agree with TRBD2. J was trimmed by 4 bases and V by 0 bases; bases with no gene match: 8. The CDR3 totals 16 residues. Per the germline V gene, CDR1 is DFQATT and CDR2 is SNEGSKA (reference sequence). CDR3 sequence: CSARDLQREWYNEQFF. The DNA for the CDR3 is TGCAGTGCTAGAGATCTACAGCGGGAGTGGTACAATGAGCAGTTCTTC.

The chain recombines TRBV18 with TRBJ2-5, with TRBD1 matching 7 bases. Germline CDR1 is KGHSH and CDR2 is LQKENI. This CDR3 has 14 residues. V lost 6 bases to trimming and J lost 0 bases; unmatched junction nucleotides: 4. The CDR3 nucleotides read TGTGCCAGCTCCCGGGACAGTCACCAAGAGACCCAGTACTTC. As protein: CASSRDSHQETQYF.

V is TRBV18 and J is TRBJ2-5; 12 bases are a match to TRBD2. Germline V CDR1 and CDR2: KGHSH, LQKENI. The CDR3 contains 16 residues. V lost 4 bases to trimming and J lost 1 base; unmatched junction nucleotides: 4. The CDR3 loop is CASSQRLAGAQETQYF. As DNA, the CDR3 is TGTGCCAGCTCACAACGACTAGCGGGAGCCCAAGAGACCCAGTACTTC.

With regard to this clonotype: One junction end disagrees with the germline gene, perhaps due to a read error. DNA of the CDR3: TGCAGTGTATATCGCCATTCCTACAATGAACAGTTCTTC. Encoded protein: CSVYRHSYNEQFF. The chain joins TRBV20-1 to TRBJ2-1; D is ambiguous. CDR1 DFQATT and CDR2 SNEGSKA come from the germline V gene (reference sequence). This CDR3 is built from 13 residues.

This clonotype was found many times. This chain connects TRBV20-1 to TRBJ1-1; perhaps TRBD1 as D (5 bases). From germline, CDR1 is DFQATT and CDR2 SNEGSKA (reference sequence). V was clipped by 7 bases and J by 3 bases, with 12 bases between them. The CDR3 runs 12 residues. The CDR3 sequence is CSGIGGDTEAFF. The CDR3 nucleotides read TGCAGTGGCATCGGAGGGGACACTGAAGCTTTCTTT.

The chain joins TRBV5-1 to TRBJ1-1, with a weak D call TRBD1 (5 bases). This CDR3 comprises 14 residues. Germline assignment: CDR1 SGHRS and CDR2 YFSETQ. V lost 2 bases and J 6 bases, leaving 14 bases between the germline ends. CDR3 protein: CASSFYSRGSEAFF. Written as DNA, the CDR3 is TGCGCCAGCAGCTTCTACAGCCGGGGGTCTGAAGCTTTCTTT.

In its sample, this clonotype was seen a few times. The CDR3 protein is CASSVIAYTGELFF. The CDR3 bases are TGTGCCAGCAGCGTAATAGCCTACACCGGGGAGCTGTTTTTT. The J gene is TRBJ2-2, the V gene TRBV9; D gene uncertain. From germline, CDR1 is SGDLS and CDR2 YYNGEE. The length of the CDR3 is 14 residues. V dropped 1 base and J dropped 3 bases, with 7 bases sitting between them.

This clonotype was counted between two and nine times. CDR3 nucleotide sequence: TGCAGTGCTAGGGTTCCGGGGCCAGAGACCCAGTACTTC. Protein: CSARVPGPETQYF. This chain connects TRBV20-1 to TRBJ2-5; D might be TRBD1 or TRBD2, each matching 5 bases. Germline values: CDR1 DFQATT, CDR2 SNEGSKA (reference sequence). The CDR3 runs 13 residues. The V end was cut by 3 bases, the J end by 4 bases, with 12 bases between.